Listed below are T cell receptor beta chains from one sample, sequenced in a study of CD8 T cells in ankylosing spondylitis. TCRdb processed the 5' RACE reads anew with MiXCR; each CDR3 protein has one entry. The sample carries roughly 230,000 distinct CDR3 sequences, roughly a tenth recorded once. The sample was blood, either unsorted or a sorted T cell fraction (not recorded which). These receptors all stem from a male donor with ankylosing spondylitis or in good health (not recorded which). Each CDR3 is given with its conserved first and last residue. The D gene is left open where the match is weak. Clone size appears in some rows only: once, few, many, or a class for an expanded clone.

clone size: NA
J gene: TRBJ2-3
V gene: TRBV7-2
D gene: NA
CDR3 protein: CASSPWSASTDTQYF
CDR3 DNA: TGTGCCAGCAGCCCTTGGTCCGCTAGCACAGATACGCAGTATTTT

clone size: few
J gene: TRBJ2-7
V gene: TRBV20-1
D gene: NA
CDR3 protein: CSANTGQISYEQYF
CDR3 DNA: TGCAGTGCTAACACAGGCCAAATCTCCTACGAGCAGTACTTC

clone size: many
J gene: TRBJ2-7
V gene: TRBV18
D gene: NA
CDR3 protein: CASSPPGETYEQYF
CDR3 DNA: TGTGCCAGCTCTCCCCCGGGGGAGACCTACGAGCAGTACTTC

clone size: many
J gene: TRBJ1-3
V gene: TRBV29-1
D gene: NA
CDR3 protein: CSVEKGSAIYF
CDR3 DNA: TGCAGCGTTGAAAAGGGGAGCGCCATATATTTT

clone size: NA
J gene: TRBJ2-5
V gene: TRBV4-1
D gene: NA
CDR3 protein: CASSLLGQEAQYF
CDR3 DNA: TGCGCCAGCAGCCTCTTGGGCCAAGAGGCCCAGTACTTC

clone size: few
J gene: TRBJ1-1
V gene: TRBV4-2
D gene: TRBD1
CDR3 protein: CASSQDRGQGLNTEAFF
CDR3 DNA: TGTGCCAGCAGCCAAGATCGGGGACAGGGCCTGAACACTGAAGCTTTCTTT

clone size: many
J gene: TRBJ1-1
V gene: TRBV5-1
D gene: TRBD1
CDR3 protein: CASSLAGGYRVNTEAFF
CDR3 DNA: TGCGCCAGCAGCTTGGCAGGGGGCTATCGGGTGAACACTGAAGCTTTCTTT

clone size: many
J gene: TRBJ2-7
V gene: TRBV21-1
D gene: NA
CDR3 protein: CASKTGDRGIYEQYF
CDR3 DNA: TGTGCCAGCAAGACCGGGGACAGGGGAATCTACGAGCAGTACTTC

clone size: many
J gene: TRBJ1-5
V gene: TRBV7-8
D gene: TRBD1
CDR3 protein: CASSFDRGGQPQHF
CDR3 DNA: TGTGCCAGCAGCTTCGACAGGGGGGGTCAGCCCCAGCATTTT

clone size: many
J gene: TRBJ2-7
V gene: TRBV4-1
D gene: TRBD2
CDR3 protein: CASSQISGSRSYEQYF
CDR3 DNA: TGCGCCAGCAGCCAAATTAGCGGGAGTAGGTCCTACGAGCAGTACTTC

clone size: few
J gene: TRBJ2-7
V gene: TRBV7-2
D gene: NA
CDR3 protein: CASSLAGLREQYF
CDR3 DNA: TGTGCCAGCAGCTTAGCCGGCCTGAGAGAGCAGTACTTC

clone size: many
J gene: TRBJ2-7
V gene: TRBV5-5
D gene: NA
CDR3 protein: CASSLGTDTYEQYF
CDR3 DNA: TGTGCCAGCAGCTTGGGGACCGATACCTACGAGCAGTACTTC

clone size: many
J gene: TRBJ2-7
V gene: TRBV6-1
D gene: NA
CDR3 protein: CASSKQGFYEQYF
CDR3 DNA: TGTGCCAGCAGCAAACAGGGTTTCTACGAGCAGTACTTC

clone size: many
J gene: TRBJ2-7
V gene: TRBV20-1
D gene: NA
CDR3 protein: CSARQWTYEQYF
CDR3 DNA: TGCAGTGCTAGACAGTGGACCTACGAGCAGTACTTC

clone size: many
J gene: TRBJ2-1
V gene: TRBV3-1
D gene: TRBD2
CDR3 protein: CASSQGGASGRYNEQFF
CDR3 DNA: TGTGCCAGCAGCCAAGGGGGGGCTAGCGGGAGATACAATGAGCAGTTCTTC

clone size: many
J gene: TRBJ2-7
V gene: TRBV7-9
D gene: NA
CDR3 protein: CASSLGRQAASYEQYF
CDR3 DNA: TGTGCCAGCAGCTTAGGGAGGCAGGCAGCCTCCTACGAGCAGTACTTC

clone size: many
J gene: TRBJ2-1
V gene: TRBV5-1
D gene: TRBD2
CDR3 protein: CASSPGLGPYNNEQFF
CDR3 DNA: TGCGCCAGCAGCCCGGGACTAGGCCCTTATAACAATGAGCAGTTCTTC

clone size: many
J gene: TRBJ2-3
V gene: TRBV12-3/TRBV12-4
D gene: TRBD2
CDR3 protein: CASSFPAGVDTQYF
CDR3 DNA: TGTGCCAGCAGTTTCCCAGCGGGAGTGGATACGCAGTATTTT

clone size: NA
J gene: TRBJ1-2
V gene: TRBV7-2
D gene: NA
CDR3 protein: CASTQDSLGGYTF
CDR3 DNA: TGTGCCAGCACCCAGGACAGCCTCGGCGGCTACACCTTC

clone size: NA
J gene: TRBJ2-5
V gene: TRBV30
D gene: NA
CDR3 protein: CANSRGLRETQYF
CDR3 DNA: TGTGCCAACTCGAGGGGGTTAAGGGAGACCCAGTACTTC

clone size: many
J gene: TRBJ2-1
V gene: TRBV4-2
D gene: TRBD2
CDR3 protein: CASSQPQTSGVYNEQFF
CDR3 DNA: TGTGCCAGCAGCCAACCTCAGACTAGCGGGGTCTACAATGAGCAGTTCTTC

clone size: NA
J gene: TRBJ1-1
V gene: TRBV19
D gene: NA
CDR3 protein: CASSTRTETREAFF
CDR3 DNA: TGTGCCAGTAGTACTCGGACAGAAACCCGTGAAGCTTTCTTT

clone size: many
J gene: TRBJ1-1
V gene: TRBV12-3/TRBV12-4
D gene: NA
CDR3 protein: CASRKMGEYTEAFF
CDR3 DNA: TGTGCCAGCAGGAAAATGGGGGAGTACACTGAAGCTTTCTTT

clone size: few
J gene: TRBJ2-7
V gene: TRBV5-1
D gene: TRBD2
CDR3 protein: CASSDGLAGALSYEQYF
CDR3 DNA: TGCGCCAGCAGCGATGGACTAGCGGGGGCCCTCTCCTACGAGCAGTACTTC

clone size: many
J gene: TRBJ1-5
V gene: TRBV9
D gene: NA
CDR3 protein: CASSVGGGDYSNQPQHF
CDR3 DNA: TGTGCCAGCAGCGTAGGAGGGGGGGATTATAGCAATCAGCCCCAGCATTTT

clone size: many
J gene: TRBJ2-3
V gene: TRBV4-2
D gene: TRBD2
CDR3 protein: CASSHLSGGDRDTQYF
CDR3 DNA: TGTGCCAGCAGCCACCTTAGCGGGGGTGATCGGGATACGCAGTATTTT

clone size: many
J gene: TRBJ1-5
V gene: TRBV20-1
D gene: TRBD1
CDR3 protein: CSALNTGGAKYQPQHF
CDR3 DNA: TGCAGTGCTCTCAATACAGGGGGCGCAAAGTATCAGCCCCAGCATTTT

clone size: NA
J gene: TRBJ2-7
V gene: TRBV10-2
D gene: NA
CDR3 protein: CASSEFAGGIGAYEQYF
CDR3 DNA: TGCGCCAGCAGTGAGTTTGCTGGGGGCATAGGGGCCTACGAGCAGTACTTC

clone size: many
J gene: TRBJ2-1
V gene: TRBV6-4
D gene: NA
CDR3 protein: CASGPYNEQFF
CDR3 DNA: TGTGCCAGCGGACCCTACAATGAGCAGTTCTTC

clone size: few
J gene: TRBJ1-1
V gene: TRBV18
D gene: NA
CDR3 protein: CASSPTRRAEAFF
CDR3 DNA: TGTGCCAGCTCACCAACGCGGCGGGCTGAAGCTTTCTTT

clone size: few
J gene: TRBJ2-1
V gene: TRBV5-1
D gene: TRBD2
CDR3 protein: CASSALAGKSYNEQFF
CDR3 DNA: TGCGCCAGCAGCGCGCTAGCGGGAAAGTCCTACAATGAGCAGTTCTTC

clone size: many
J gene: TRBJ2-1
V gene: TRBV7-2
D gene: NA
CDR3 protein: CASSLGRSYNEQFF
CDR3 DNA: TGTGCCAGCAGCTTAGGGCGCTCCTACAATGAGCAGTTCTTC

clone size: few
J gene: TRBJ2-5
V gene: TRBV19
D gene: NA
CDR3 protein: CASSILPSDHGGETQYF
CDR3 DNA: TGTGCCAGTAGTATACTGCCTAGCGACCACGGAGGAGAGACCCAGTACTTC

clone size: few
J gene: TRBJ2-1
V gene: TRBV10-2
D gene: NA
CDR3 protein: CASKSGSSYNEQFF
CDR3 DNA: TGCGCCAGCAAAAGCGGTAGCTCCTACAATGAGCAGTTCTTC

clone size: NA
J gene: TRBJ2-7
V gene: TRBV7-2
D gene: TRBD2
CDR3 protein: CASSDSSGLYEQYF
CDR3 DNA: TGTGCCAGCAGCGATTCTAGCGGGCTCTACGAGCAGTACTTC

clone size: many
J gene: TRBJ1-2
V gene: TRBV12-3/TRBV12-4
D gene: TRBD1
CDR3 protein: CASTQTGVDYGYTF
CDR3 DNA: TGTGCCAGCACCCAGACAGGGGTCGACTATGGCTACACCTTC

clone size: few
J gene: TRBJ1-3
V gene: TRBV3-1
D gene: NA
CDR3 protein: CASSPRGPAGNTIYF
CDR3 DNA: TGTGCCAGCAGCCCCAGGGGTCCGGCTGGAAACACCATATATTTT

clone size: many
J gene: TRBJ1-1
V gene: TRBV10-3
D gene: NA
CDR3 protein: CAISAGVNTEAFF
CDR3 DNA: TGTGCCATCAGTGCCGGGGTGAACACTGAAGCTTTCTTT

clone size: many
J gene: TRBJ1-2
V gene: TRBV25-1
D gene: NA
CDR3 protein: CASSVPGYGYTF
CDR3 DNA: TGTGCCAGCAGTGTCCCCGGCTATGGCTACACCTTC

clone size: many
J gene: TRBJ2-2
V gene: TRBV3-1
D gene: NA
CDR3 protein: CASSQTGGELFF
CDR3 DNA: TGTGCCAGCAGCCAGACGGGCGGGGAGCTGTTTTTT

clone size: NA
J gene: TRBJ1-1
V gene: TRBV30
D gene: NA
CDR3 protein: CAWSPTSPGQEAFF
CDR3 DNA: TGTGCCTGGAGCCCCACCTCTCCGGGACAAGAGGCTTTCTTT

clone size: many
J gene: TRBJ2-1
V gene: TRBV12-3/TRBV12-4
D gene: TRBD2
CDR3 protein: CASGTSAYNEQFF
CDR3 DNA: TGTGCCTCCGGGACTAGCGCCTACAATGAGCAGTTCTTC

clone size: NA
J gene: TRBJ2-6
V gene: TRBV15
D gene: NA
CDR3 protein: CATSEAAALGGANVLTF
CDR3 DNA: TGTGCCACCAGCGAAGCGGCAGCTCTTGGAGGGGCCAACGTCCTGACTTTC

clone size: many
J gene: TRBJ2-5
V gene: TRBV5-6
D gene: NA
CDR3 protein: CASRDTGTQETQYF
CDR3 DNA: TGTGCCAGCAGGGACACAGGAACCCAAGAGACCCAGTACTTC

clone size: NA
J gene: TRBJ2-7
V gene: TRBV7-2
D gene: NA
CDR3 protein: CASSSTTGLGEQYF
CDR3 DNA: TGTGCCAGCAGCTCCACGACAGGCCTGGGAGAGCAGTACTTC

clone size: few
J gene: TRBJ2-7
V gene: TRBV10-1
D gene: NA
CDR3 protein: CASSESSSSYEQYF
CDR3 DNA: TGCGCCAGCAGTGAGTCGTCCAGCTCCTACGAGCAGTACTTC

clone size: NA
J gene: TRBJ2-7
V gene: TRBV6-1
D gene: NA
CDR3 protein: CASSPMVGASYEQYF
CDR3 DNA: TGTGCCAGCAGTCCGATGGTCGGAGCCTCCTACGAGCAGTACTTC

clone size: many
J gene: TRBJ2-4
V gene: TRBV6-1
D gene: NA
CDR3 protein: CASLGQVKNIQYF
CDR3 DNA: TGTGCCTCCCTCGGGCAGGTCAAAAACATTCAGTACTTC

clone size: many
J gene: TRBJ2-7
V gene: TRBV7-9
D gene: NA
CDR3 protein: CASSLAEGGTYEQYF
CDR3 DNA: TGTGCCAGCAGCTTAGCTGAAGGGGGAACCTACGAGCAGTACTTC

clone size: many
J gene: TRBJ2-7
V gene: TRBV5-1
D gene: NA
CDR3 protein: CASSYLTGEGEQYF
CDR3 DNA: TGCGCCAGCAGCTACCTGACAGGGGAGGGCGAGCAGTACTTC

clone size: many
J gene: TRBJ1-2
V gene: TRBV20-1
D gene: NA
CDR3 protein: CSAKTGAYYGYTF
CDR3 DNA: TGCAGTGCTAAAACTGGGGCTTACTATGGCTACACCTTC

clone size: many
J gene: TRBJ2-3
V gene: TRBV20-1
D gene: TRBD2
CDR3 protein: CSAGEGLAGRLGADTQYF
CDR3 DNA: TGCAGTGCTGGAGAGGGACTAGCGGGAAGACTGGGCGCAGATACGCAGTATTTT

clone size: many
J gene: TRBJ1-2
V gene: TRBV7-9
D gene: NA
CDR3 protein: CASSLAVGAGYGYTF
CDR3 DNA: TGTGCCAGCAGCTTAGCCGTGGGGGCTGGCTATGGCTACACCTTC

clone size: many
J gene: TRBJ2-7
V gene: TRBV3-1
D gene: NA
CDR3 protein: CASSPQTVPSYEQYF
CDR3 DNA: TGTGCCAGCAGCCCGCAGACAGTTCCCTCCTACGAGCAGTACTTC

clone size: NA
J gene: TRBJ2-1
V gene: TRBV2
D gene: NA
CDR3 protein: CVSSQRYNEQFF
CDR3 DNA: TGTGTCAGCAGCCAACGGTACAATGAGCAGTTCTTC

clone size: many
J gene: TRBJ1-1
V gene: TRBV20-1
D gene: NA
CDR3 protein: CSARGDPMNTEAFF
CDR3 DNA: TGCAGTGCTAGAGGGGACCCCATGAACACTGAAGCTTTCTTT

clone size: many
J gene: TRBJ2-1
V gene: TRBV5-1
D gene: TRBD2
CDR3 protein: CASSFSGLAGGQNEQFF
CDR3 DNA: TGCGCCAGCAGCTTTAGTGGACTAGCGGGAGGTCAGAATGAGCAGTTCTTC

clone size: many
J gene: TRBJ2-7
V gene: TRBV20-1
D gene: TRBD2
CDR3 protein: CSARRLAGAVGYEQYF
CDR3 DNA: TGCAGTGCTAGACGACTAGCGGGGGCGGTAGGTTACGAGCAGTACTTC

clone size: NA
J gene: TRBJ1-1
V gene: TRBV7-9
D gene: NA
CDR3 protein: CASRPAPNTEAFF
CDR3 DNA: TGTGCCAGCCGACCGGCCCCGAACACTGAAGCTTTCTTT